This T cell receptor beta chain emerged from a study of control samples from healthy donors and cancer patients. The assay was immunoSEQ multiplex PCR, and TCRdb's table has in-frame clones only and misses some. The table records approximately 170,000 clones, 85% to 95% of them present only once. V lost 5 bases to trimming and J lost 8 bases, with 7 bases between them. Germline V lookup: CDR1 SGHRS, CDR2 YFSETQ. This CDR3 region has 11 residues. V and J are TRBV5-1 and TRBJ1-4; D possibly corresponds to TRBD1 (5 bases). The sample comprised blood. The clonotype comes from a man aged 25 to 40 in good health. CDR3 region: CASSAGEKLFF. The CDR3 nucleotides read TGCGCCAGCAGTGCAGGGGAAAAACTGTTTTTT.